The clone carrying this T cell receptor (beta chain) came up a few times. These data originate in a study of T-cell reconstitution after alpha-beta-depleted transplantation in children. The V gene lost 6 bases and the J gene lost 0 bases, with 11 bases spanning the gap. This CDR3 has 14 amino acids. TCRbeta library construction was performed incorporating unique molecular identifiers. TCRdb re-called the PCR reads with MiXCR, one entry per CDR3 protein. Altogether some 500,000 distinct CDR3 sequences are present, 18% being singletons, with the ten largest covering 3.3%. This chain links TRBV12-3 or TRBV12-4 with TRBJ1-1, with a possible D match to TRBD1 (5 bases). This receptor was identified in a human donor who donated a stem cell graft to a child with acute lymphoblastic leukemia. This material consisted of PBMCs from the stem cell graft donor, taken from the stem cell graft. The CDR3 loop reads CASRWTTLNTEAFF. The CDR3, as DNA: TGTGCCAGCAGGTGGACAACCTTGAACACTGAAGCTTTCTTT.